The 5 T cell receptor beta chains below all came from one sample that was sequenced in a study of cytomegalovirus exposure and HLA in healthy donors. PCR was performed using 60 Vbeta and 13 Jbeta primers. Repertoires were generated with immunoSEQ multiplex PCR, while TCRdb's copy carries only in-frame clones and drops some. The sample lists more than 95,000 clones, 72% occurring once. Source material: PBMCs. These receptors came from a man younger than 45 in good health and CMV-seronegative.

The chain employs TRBV5-1 and TRBJ1-2; D is unclear. The CDR3 is 13 residues long. V was cut by 1 base and J by 6 bases, with 10 bases left in between. CDR1 and CDR2 from the germline V gene are SGHRS and YFSETQ. The CDR3 reads CASSLSDLDGYTF. The CDR3 nucleotides are TGCGCCAGCAGCTTGTCCGACTTGGATGGCTACACCTTC. Combining the CDR3 with reference TRBV5-1 and TRBJ1-2 gives the whole variable domain KAGVTQTPRYLIKTRGQQVTLSCSPISGHRSVSWYQQTPGQGLQFLFEYFSETQRNKGNFPGRFSGRQFSNSRSEMNVSTLELGDSALYLCASSLSDLDGYTFGSGTRLTVV.

The chain couples TRBV27 to TRBJ2-7; D is possibly TRBD1 (5 bases). Germline CDR1 reads MNHEY; CDR2 reads SMNVEV (reference sequence). Trimming removed 2 bases from V and 6 bases from J, with 20 bases in between. The CDR3 is made up of 16 amino acids. The CDR3 DNA follows: TGTGCCAGCAGTTTACGTTCCCAGGGTGAAGTGGCCGAGCAGTACTTC. This codes for CASSLRSQGEVAEQYF.

This clone showed up just a few times. V usage is TRBV11-2 and J usage is TRBJ2-7; possible D gene TRBD1, 5 bases. V lost 3 bases and J 9 bases, leaving 12 bases between the germline ends. The CDR3 runs to 12 residues. Germline V gives CDR1 SGHAT, CDR2 FQNNGV. CDR3 nucleotides: TGTGCCAGCAGCTTCCTCAGACAGAGGCAGTACTTC. Translation: CASSFLRQRQYF.

This clone turned up a few times. V gene TRBV9 combines with J gene TRBJ1-1; 8 bases map to TRBD1. After removal of 4 bases from V and 3 bases from J, the junction contained 5 bases not matched to a gene. The germline V gene encodes CDR1 SGDLS and CDR2 YYNGEE. The CDR3 runs to 14 residues. CDR3 sequence (DNA): TGTGCCAGCAGCTCTGACAGGGGTGACACTGAAGCTTTCTTT. Translated, it gives CASSSDRGDTEAFF.

The chain has TRBV4-1 and TRBJ2-7, with a tentative D call TRBD2 (5 bases). V gave up 4 bases and J gave up 5 bases, with 15 bases separating them. The germline V gene has CDR1 MGHRA and CDR2 YSYEKL. The CDR3 runs 14 residues. CDR3 loop: CASSLEVQTHEQYF. CDR3 DNA: TGCGCCAGCAGCCTGGAGGTACAAACCCACGAGCAGTACTTC.